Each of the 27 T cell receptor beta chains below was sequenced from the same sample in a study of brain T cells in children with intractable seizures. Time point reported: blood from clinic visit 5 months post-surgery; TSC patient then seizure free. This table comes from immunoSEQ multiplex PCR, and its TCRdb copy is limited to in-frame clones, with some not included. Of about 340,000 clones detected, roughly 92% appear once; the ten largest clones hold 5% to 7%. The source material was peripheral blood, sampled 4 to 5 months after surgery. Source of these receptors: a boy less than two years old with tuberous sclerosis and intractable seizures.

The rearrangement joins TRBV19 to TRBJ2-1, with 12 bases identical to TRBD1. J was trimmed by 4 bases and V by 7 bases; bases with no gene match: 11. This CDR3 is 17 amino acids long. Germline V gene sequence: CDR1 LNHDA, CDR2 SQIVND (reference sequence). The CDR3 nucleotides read TGTGCCAGTACCCATCAGGGGACAGGGGGCATTTACAATGAGCAGTTCTTC. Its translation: CASTHQGTGGIYNEQFF.

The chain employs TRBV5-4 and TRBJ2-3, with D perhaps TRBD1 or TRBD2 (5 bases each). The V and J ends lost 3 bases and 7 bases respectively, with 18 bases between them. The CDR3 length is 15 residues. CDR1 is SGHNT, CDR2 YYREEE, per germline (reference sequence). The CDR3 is CASSWPGRRSNTQYF. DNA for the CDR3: TGTGCCAGCAGCTGGCCGGGACGCAGAAGCAATACGCAGTATTTT.

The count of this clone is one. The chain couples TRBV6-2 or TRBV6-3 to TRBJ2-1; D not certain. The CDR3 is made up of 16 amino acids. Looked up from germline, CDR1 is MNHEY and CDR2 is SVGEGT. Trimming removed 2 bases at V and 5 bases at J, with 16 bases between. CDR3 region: CASSYDRGGRDNEQFF. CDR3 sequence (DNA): TGTGCCAGCAGTTACGATCGAGGCGGTAGGGACAATGAGCAGTTCTTC.

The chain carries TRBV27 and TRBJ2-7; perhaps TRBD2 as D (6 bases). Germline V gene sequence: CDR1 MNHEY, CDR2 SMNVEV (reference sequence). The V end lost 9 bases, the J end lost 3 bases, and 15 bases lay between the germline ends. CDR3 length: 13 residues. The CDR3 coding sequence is TGTGCCAGTTCCTACGGCGGGGACTACGAGCAGTACTTC. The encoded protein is CASSYGGDYEQYF.

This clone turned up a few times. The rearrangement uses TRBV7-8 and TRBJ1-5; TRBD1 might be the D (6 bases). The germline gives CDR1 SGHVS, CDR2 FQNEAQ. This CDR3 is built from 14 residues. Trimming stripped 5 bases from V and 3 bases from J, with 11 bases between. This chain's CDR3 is CASSLDRPNQPQHF. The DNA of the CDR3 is TGTGCCAGCAGCCTGGACAGACCCAATCAGCCCCAGCATTTT.

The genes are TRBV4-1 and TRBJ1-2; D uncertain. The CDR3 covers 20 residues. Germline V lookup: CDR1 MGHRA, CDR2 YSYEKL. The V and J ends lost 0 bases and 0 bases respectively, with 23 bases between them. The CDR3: CASSQEGGLVRRSANYGYTF. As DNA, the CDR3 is TGCGCCAGCAGCCAAGAAGGCGGTCTCGTCAGGCGGTCGGCTAACTATGGCTACACCTTC.

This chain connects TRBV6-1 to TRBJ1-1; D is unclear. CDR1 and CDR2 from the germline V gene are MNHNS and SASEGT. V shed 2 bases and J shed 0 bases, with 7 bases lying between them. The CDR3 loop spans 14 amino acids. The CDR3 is CASSEQLVNTEAFF. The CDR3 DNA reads TGTGCCAGCAGTGAACAGCTCGTGAACACTGAAGCTTTCTTT.

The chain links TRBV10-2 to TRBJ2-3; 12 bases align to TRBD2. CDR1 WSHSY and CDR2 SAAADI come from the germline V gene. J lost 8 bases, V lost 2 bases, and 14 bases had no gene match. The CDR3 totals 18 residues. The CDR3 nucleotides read TGCGCCAGCAGTGAGACTCCTGGACTAGCGGGGACGTTTGGTACGCAGTATTTT. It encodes CASSETPGLAGTFGTQYF.

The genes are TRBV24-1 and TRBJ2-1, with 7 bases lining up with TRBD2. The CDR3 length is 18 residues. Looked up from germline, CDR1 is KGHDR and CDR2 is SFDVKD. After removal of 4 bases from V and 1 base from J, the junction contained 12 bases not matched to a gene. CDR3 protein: CATSDPLPSGASYNEQFF. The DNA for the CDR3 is TGTGCCACCAGTGACCCCCTCCCGAGCGGGGCTTCCTACAATGAGCAGTTCTTC.

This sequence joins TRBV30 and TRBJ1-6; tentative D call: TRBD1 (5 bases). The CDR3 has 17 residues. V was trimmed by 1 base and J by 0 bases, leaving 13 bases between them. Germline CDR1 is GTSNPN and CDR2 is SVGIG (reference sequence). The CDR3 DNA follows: TGTGCCTGGAGTGACCCGGGACGTAGCTCCTATAATTCACCCCTCCACTTT. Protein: CAWSDPGRSSYNSPLHF.

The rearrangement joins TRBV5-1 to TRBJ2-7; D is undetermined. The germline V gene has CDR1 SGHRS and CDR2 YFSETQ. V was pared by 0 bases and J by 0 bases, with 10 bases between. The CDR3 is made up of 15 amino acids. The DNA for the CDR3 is TGCGCCAGCAGCTTGGGACTCCAGTACTCCTACGAGCAGTACTTC. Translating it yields CASSLGLQYSYEQYF.

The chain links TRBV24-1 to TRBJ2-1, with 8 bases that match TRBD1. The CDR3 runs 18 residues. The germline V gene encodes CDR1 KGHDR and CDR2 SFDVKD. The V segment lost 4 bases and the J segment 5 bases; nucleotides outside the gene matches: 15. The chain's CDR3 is CATSEKTGGAWINNEQFF. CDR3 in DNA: TGTGCCACCAGTGAGAAAACAGGGGGTGCATGGATTAACAATGAGCAGTTCTTC.

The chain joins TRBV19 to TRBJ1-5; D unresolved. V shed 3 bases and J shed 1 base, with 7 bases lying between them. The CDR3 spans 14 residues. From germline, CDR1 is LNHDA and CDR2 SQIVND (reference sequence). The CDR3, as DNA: TGTGCCAGTAGTATCGGGTTCAGCAATCAGCCCCAGCATTTT. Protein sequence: CASSIGFSNQPQHF.

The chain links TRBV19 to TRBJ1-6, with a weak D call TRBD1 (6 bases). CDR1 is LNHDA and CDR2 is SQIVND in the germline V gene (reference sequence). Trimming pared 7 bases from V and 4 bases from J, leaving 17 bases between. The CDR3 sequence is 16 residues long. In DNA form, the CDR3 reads TGTGCCAGTACCTTGACAGGTGGCCGTTATAATTCACCCCTCCACTTT. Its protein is CASTLTGGRYNSPLHF.

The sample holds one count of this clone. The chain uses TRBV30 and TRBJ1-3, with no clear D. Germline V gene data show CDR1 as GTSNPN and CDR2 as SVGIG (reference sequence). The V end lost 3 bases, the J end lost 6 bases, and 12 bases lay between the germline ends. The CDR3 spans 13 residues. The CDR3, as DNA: TGTGCCTGGAGCTGGGCCCAACCAAACACCATATATTTT. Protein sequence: CAWSWAQPNTIYF.

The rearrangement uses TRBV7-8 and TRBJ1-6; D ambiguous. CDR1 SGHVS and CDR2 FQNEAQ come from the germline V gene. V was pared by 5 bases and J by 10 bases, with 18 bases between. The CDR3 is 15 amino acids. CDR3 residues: CASSPQSDLNSPLHF. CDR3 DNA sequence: TGTGCCAGCAGCCCGCAGAGTGATTTAAACTCACCCCTCCACTTT.

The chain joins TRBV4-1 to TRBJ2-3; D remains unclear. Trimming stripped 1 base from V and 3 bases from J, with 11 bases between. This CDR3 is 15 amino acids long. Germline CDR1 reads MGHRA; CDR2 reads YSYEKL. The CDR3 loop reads CASSQGAQGTDTQYF. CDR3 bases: TGCGCCAGCAGCCAAGGGGCGCAAGGGACAGATACGCAGTATTTT.

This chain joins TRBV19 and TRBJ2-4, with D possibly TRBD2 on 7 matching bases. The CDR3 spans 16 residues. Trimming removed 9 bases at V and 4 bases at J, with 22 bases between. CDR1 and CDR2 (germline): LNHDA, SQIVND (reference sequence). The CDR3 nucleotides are TGTGCCAGCAGGGTGAGGGGGGAGGGACTTAAAAACATTCAGTACTTC. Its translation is CASRVRGEGLKNIQYF.

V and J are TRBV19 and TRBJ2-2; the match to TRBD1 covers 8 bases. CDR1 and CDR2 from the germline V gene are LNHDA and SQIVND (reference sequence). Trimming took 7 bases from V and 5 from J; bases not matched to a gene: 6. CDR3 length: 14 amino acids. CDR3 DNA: TGTGCCAGTATTGCGCAGGGGGCAACCGGGGAGCTGTTTTTT. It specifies CASIAQGATGELFF. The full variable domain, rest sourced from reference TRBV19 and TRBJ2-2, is DGGITQSPKYLFRKEGQNVTLSCEQNLNHDAMYWYRQDPGQGLRLIYYSQIVNDFQKGDIAEGYSVSREKKESFPLTVTSAQKNPTAFYLCASIAQGATGELFFGEGSRLTVL.

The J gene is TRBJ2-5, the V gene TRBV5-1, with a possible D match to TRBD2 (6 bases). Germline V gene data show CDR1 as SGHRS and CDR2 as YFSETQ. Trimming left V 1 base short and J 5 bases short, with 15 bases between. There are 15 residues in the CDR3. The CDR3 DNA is TGCGCCAGCAGCTTGATTGCGACGGGGGTGGAGACCCAGTACTTC. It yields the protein CASSLIATGVETQYF.

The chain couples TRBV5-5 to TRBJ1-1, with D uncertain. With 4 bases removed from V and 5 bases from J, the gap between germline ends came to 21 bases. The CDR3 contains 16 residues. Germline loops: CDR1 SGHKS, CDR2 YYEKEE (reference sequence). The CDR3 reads CASSPRPTPQGTEAFF. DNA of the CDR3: TGTGCCAGCAGCCCACGGCCCACCCCACAAGGGACTGAAGCTTTCTTT. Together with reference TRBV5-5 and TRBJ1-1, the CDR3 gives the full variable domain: DAGVTQSPTHLIKTRGQQVTLRCSPISGHKSVSWYQQVLGQGPQFIFQYYEKEERGRGNFPDRFSARQFPNYSSELNVNALLLGDSALYLCASSPRPTPQGTEAFFGQGTRLTVV.

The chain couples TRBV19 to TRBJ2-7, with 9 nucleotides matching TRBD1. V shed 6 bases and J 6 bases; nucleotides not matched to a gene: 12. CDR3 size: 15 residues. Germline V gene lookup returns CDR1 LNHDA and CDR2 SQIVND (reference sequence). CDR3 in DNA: TGTGCCAGTAGAGACGACAGGGGGGGGCCCGGCGAGCAGTACTTC. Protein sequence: CASRDDRGGPGEQYF. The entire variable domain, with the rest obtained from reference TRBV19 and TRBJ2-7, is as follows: DGGITQSPKYLFRKEGQNVTLSCEQNLNHDAMYWYRQDPGQGLRLIYYSQIVNDFQKGDIAEGYSVSREKKESFPLTVTSAQKNPTAFYLCASRDDRGGPGEQYFGPGTRLTVT.

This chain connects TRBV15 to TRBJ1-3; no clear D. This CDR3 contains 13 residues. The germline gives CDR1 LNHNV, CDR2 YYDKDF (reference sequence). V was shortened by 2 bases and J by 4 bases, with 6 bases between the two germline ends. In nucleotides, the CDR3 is TGTGCCACCAGCAGACAGTCGGGAAACACCATATATTTT. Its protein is CATSRQSGNTIYF. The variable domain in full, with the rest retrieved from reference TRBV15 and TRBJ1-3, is DAMVIQNPRYQVTQFGKPVTLSCSQTLNHNVMYWYQQKSSQAPKLLFHYYDKDFNNEADTPDNFQSRRPNTSFCFLDIRSPGLGDTAMYLCATSRQSGNTIYFGEGSWLTVV.

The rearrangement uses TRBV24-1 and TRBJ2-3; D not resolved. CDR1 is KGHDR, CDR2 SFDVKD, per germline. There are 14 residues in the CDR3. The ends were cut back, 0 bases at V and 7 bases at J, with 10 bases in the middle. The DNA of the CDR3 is TGTGCCACCAGTGATTTGCAGACGGGCTATACGCAGTATTTT. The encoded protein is CATSDLQTGYTQYF.

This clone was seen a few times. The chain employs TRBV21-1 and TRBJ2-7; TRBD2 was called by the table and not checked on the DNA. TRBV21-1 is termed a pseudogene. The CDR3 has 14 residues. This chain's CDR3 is CASSKDLGSYEQYF. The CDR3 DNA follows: TGTGCCAGCAGCAAAGATCTAGGCAGCTACGAGCAGTACTTC.

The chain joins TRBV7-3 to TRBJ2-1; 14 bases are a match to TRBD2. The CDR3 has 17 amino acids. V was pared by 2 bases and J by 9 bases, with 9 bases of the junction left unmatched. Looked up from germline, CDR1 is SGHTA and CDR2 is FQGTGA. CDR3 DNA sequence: TGTGCCAGCAGCTTAGAGGGGACTAGCGGGAGTGGGATTGAGCAGTTCTTC. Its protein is CASSLEGTSGSGIEQFF.

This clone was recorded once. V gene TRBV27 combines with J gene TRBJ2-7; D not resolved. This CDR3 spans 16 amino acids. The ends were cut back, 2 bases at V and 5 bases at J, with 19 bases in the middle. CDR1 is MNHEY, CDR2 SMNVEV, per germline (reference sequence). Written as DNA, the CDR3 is TGTGCCAGCAGTTTAGTGAGTGGGGTAGCCGCCCACGAGCAGTACTTC. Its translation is CASSLVSGVAAHEQYF.